A selection of T cell receptor beta chains follows, all from one sample in a study of PD-L1 blockade in urothelial cancer. This table comes from immunoSEQ multiplex PCR, and its TCRdb copy is limited to in-frame clones, with some not included. Of about 85,000 clones listed, approximately 87% are singletons. Sequences were derived from PBMCs, sampled around atezolizumab (anti-PD-L1) treatment. Receptors were obtained from a man in his fifties or sixties with urothelial cancer. Each CDR3 is given with its conserved first and last residue. A D gene is named only where the DNA matches it firmly. Only part of the rows carry a size: once, few, many, or a class if the clone is expanded.

>TRBV18|.|.|TRBJ1-3
TGTGCCAGCTCTAACTCTGGAAACACCATATATTTT
CASSNSGNTIYF
>TRBV30|.|TRBD2|TRBJ2-1
TGTGCCTGGGAGCGGGAGGGGGACAATGAGCAGTTCTTC
CAWEREGDNEQFF
>TRBV5-1|.|TRBD1|TRBJ2-7
TGCGCCAGCAGCTCCCACCCGGGACAGGGTGTCGTTAGTAGCTACGAGCAGTACTTC
CASSSHPGQGVVSSYEQYF
>TRBV7-8|.|.|TRBJ1-4
TGTGCCAGCAGCTTAGGATCGGGGTTTAATGAAAAACTGTTTTTT
CASSLGSGFNEKLFF
>TRBV4-1|.|TRBD2|TRBJ2-5
TGCGCCAGCAGCCAAAACGGACTAGCGGAGACCCAGTACTTC
CASSQNGLAETQYF
>TRBV19|.|.|TRBJ2-4
TGTGCCAGTAGCCTTTCGGACACCCTCCCCAAAAACATTCAGTACTTC
CASSLSDTLPKNIQYF
>TRBV2|.|.|TRBJ2-1
TGTGCCAGCAAAATGCCCAGTTTCAATGAGCAGTTCTTC
CASKMPSFNEQFF
>TRBV6-5|.|.|TRBJ2-7
TGTGCCAGCAGTTATACTGCACAGGCGCCTTCCTACGAGCAGTACTTC
CASSYTAQAPSYEQYF
>TRBV12-1|.|.|TRBJ2-3
TGTGCCAGCAGCTTTGTGGCTAGCGTGGCAGATACGCAGTATTTT
CASSFVASVADTQYF
>TRBV10-1|.|TRBD1|TRBJ1-3
TGCGCCAGCAGTGAGTCGACAGGGGGATCGACCTACTCTGGAAACACCATATATTTT
CASSESTGGSTYSGNTIYF
>TRBV9|.|TRBD1|TRBJ2-7
TGTGCCAGCAGCGTAACAGGGGCCACAGTCTACGAGCAGTACTTC
CASSVTGATVYEQYF
>TRBV5-1|.|.|TRBJ2-7
TGCGCCAGCAGCCGGGGGGCGGGGGCGGTCTCCTACGAGCAGTACTTC
CASSRGAGAVSYEQYF
>TRBV27|.|.|TRBJ1-5
TGTGCCAGCAGTCCGCTCGGACGAGGGAACAATCAGCCCCAGCATTTT
CASSPLGRGNNQPQHF
>TRBV27|.|.|TRBJ1-6
TGTGCCAGCAGTATGGGGCTAAATAATTCACCCCTCCACTTT
CASSMGLNNSPLHF
>TRBV23-1|.|TRBD1|TRBJ2-5
TGCGCCAGCACCCAAAGGAGTGGGACAGATCAAGAGACCCAGTACTTC
CASTQRSGTDQETQYF
>TRBV28|many|.|TRBJ2-1
TGTGCCAGCAGTTTCGAGTACAATGAGCAGTTCTTC
CASSFEYNEQFF
>TRBV6-5|.|.|TRBJ1-3
TGTGCCAGCAGTTACGAGGCTTCTGGAAACACCATATATTTT
CASSYEASGNTIYF
>TRBV5-1|.|TRBD2|TRBJ2-7
TGCGCCAGCAGCTTGGAAGTCTTGCGGGAGGGATACGAGCAGTACTTC
CASSLEVLREGYEQYF
>TRBV11-2|few|.|TRBJ2-3
TGTGCCAGCAGCTCCCAGGTGACGCAGTATTTT
CASSSQVTQYF
>TRBV7-2|.|.|TRBJ2-7
TGTGCCAGCAGCTTAGACCACGGACTCCCGACCAGCTCCTACGAGCAGTACTTC
CASSLDHGLPTSSYEQYF
>TRBV5-4|.|TRBD1|TRBJ1-1
TGTGCCAGCAGCTTAGAGGACAGGGAGATCCCTGAAGCTTTCTTT
CASSLEDREIPEAFF
>TRBV19|.|TRBD2|TRBJ2-7
TGTGCCAGTAGCACACTAGCGGGGTCCTACGAGCAGTACTTC
CASSTLAGSYEQYF
>TRBV5-1|.|.|TRBJ1-4
TGCGCCAGCAGCTTGACCGACGGGAATGAAAAACTGTTTTTT
CASSLTDGNEKLFF
>TRBV19|.|TRBD1|TRBJ1-1
TGTGCCAGTAGCGTTAACAGGGGGAACACTGAAGCTTTCTTT
CASSVNRGNTEAFF
>TRBV15|.|TRBD1|TRBJ1-1
TGTGCCACCAGCAGAGATCAGGGGGGGAACACTGAAGCTTTCTTT
CATSRDQGGNTEAFF
>TRBV19|few|TRBD1|TRBJ1-1
TGTGCCAGTAGTATAAAGCAGGGGGCGGCCACTGAAGCTTTCTTT
CASSIKQGAATEAFF
>TRBV12-5|.|.|TRBJ1-2
TGTGCTAGTGGTTTGGTAGGGGGGGCGGGATATGGCTACACCTTC
CASGLVGGAGYGYTF
>TRBV19|.|.|TRBJ2-1
TGTGCCAGTAGTCGTCTCACTTCCTCCTACAATGAGCAGTTCTTC
CASSRLTSSYNEQFF
>TRBV11-3|.|TRBD1|TRBJ1-2
TGTGCCAGCAGCTTAGCCTGGGACAGGCTAAACTATGGCTACACCTTC
CASSLAWDRLNYGYTF
>TRBV4-3|.|TRBD1|TRBJ1-4
TGCGCCAGCAGCCCGAGGACAGGGGATGAAAAACTGTTTTTT
CASSPRTGDEKLFF
>TRBV2|.|.|TRBJ2-7
TGTGCCAACTCCAGGGGCCCCTACGAGCAGTACTTC
CANSRGPYEQYF
>TRBV5-5|.|.|TRBJ2-1
TGTGCCAGCAGCCCCCTCGGGGATGAGCAGTTCTTC
CASSPLGDEQFF
>TRBV7-3|.|TRBD2|TRBJ2-2
TGTGCCAGCAGCTTAATTAGCGGGGGGTTCACCGGGGAGCTGTTTTTT
CASSLISGGFTGELFF
>TRBV11-3|.|.|TRBJ2-3
TGTGCCAGCAGCTTAGTTCCCACAGATTTTGAGACGCAGTATTTT
CASSLVPTDFETQYF
>TRBV7-3|.|TRBD2|TRBJ2-3
TGTGCCAGCAGCAAGCGGGGAACCACAGATACGCAGTATTTT
CASSKRGTTDTQYF
>TRBV28|.|.|TRBJ1-1
TGTGCCATCACGACAGGAGCTGAAGCTTTCTTT
CAITTGAEAFF
>TRBV5-8|once|.|TRBJ1-5
TGTGCCAGCAGCTTAGATAGAAACAATCAGCCCCAGCATTTT
CASSLDRNNQPQHF
>TRBV11-2|once|TRBD2|TRBJ2-2
TGTGCCAGCACCTCAGCGGGGACGAACACCGGGGAGCTGTTTTTT
CASTSAGTNTGELFF
>TRBV30|.|.|TRBJ2-7
TGTGCCTGGAAACCTTCTGGCCACGAGCAGTACTTC
CAWKPSGHEQYF
>TRBV6-6|.|.|TRBJ2-7
TGTGCCAGCAGCTCGGACAGATTAACCTACGAGCAGTACTTC
CASSSDRLTYEQYF
>TRBV27|.|TRBD1|TRBJ2-7
TGTGCCAGCAGTTCAGGAAGGGGGCTTCGATACGAGCAGTACTTC
CASSSGRGLRYEQYF
>TRBV7-8|.|.|TRBJ1-4
TGTGCCAGCAGTCCCGGGGTTGGGAGGGAAAAACTGTTTTTT
CASSPGVGREKLFF
>TRBV30|.|.|TRBJ2-5
TGTGCCTGGAGTGTTGACCAGGGATGGGAGACCCAGTACTTC
CAWSVDQGWETQYF
>TRBV7-9|.|TRBD1|TRBJ2-2
TGTGCCAGCAGCCGGACAGGGTCAAACACCGGGGAGCTGTTTTTT
CASSRTGSNTGELFF
>TRBV18|.|TRBD1|TRBJ2-2
TGTGCCAGCTCACCACCGCAGGGGGCGATCGGGGAGCTGTTTTTT
CASSPPQGAIGELFF
>TRBV9|.|TRBD1|TRBJ1-5
TGTGCCAGCAGCGTACGTGGACAGGGATTGGGCAATCAGCCCCAGCATTTT
CASSVRGQGLGNQPQHF
>TRBV13|.|.|TRBJ2-5
TGTGCCAGCAGCCTCCAGGGACAAGAGACCCAGTACTTC
CASSLQGQETQYF
>TRBV15|.|.|TRBJ2-7
TGTGCCACCAGCAGAGATATGGCCCTTTCCTACGAGCAGTACTTC
CATSRDMALSYEQYF
>TRBV9|.|TRBD2|TRBJ2-2
TGTGCCAGCAGCGTAAATAGGGGAGGGATAGGCGGGGAGCTGTTTTTT
CASSVNRGGIGGELFF
>TRBV18|few|TRBD1|TRBJ1-2
TGTGCCAGCTCACCACAAAGCCAAACGAGGACAGGGCTAAACTATGGCTACACCTTC
CASSPQSQTRTGLNYGYTF